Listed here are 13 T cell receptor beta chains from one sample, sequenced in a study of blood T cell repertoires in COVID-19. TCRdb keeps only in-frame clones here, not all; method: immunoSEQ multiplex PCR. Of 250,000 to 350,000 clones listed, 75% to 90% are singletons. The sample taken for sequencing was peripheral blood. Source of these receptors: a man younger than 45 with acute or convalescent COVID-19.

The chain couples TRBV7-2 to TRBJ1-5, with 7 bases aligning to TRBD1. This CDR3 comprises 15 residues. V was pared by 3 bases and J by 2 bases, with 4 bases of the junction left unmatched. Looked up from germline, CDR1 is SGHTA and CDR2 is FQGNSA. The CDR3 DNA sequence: TGTGCCAGCAGCTTTGACAGGGCCGGCAATCAGCCCCAGCATTTT. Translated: CASSFDRAGNQPQHF.

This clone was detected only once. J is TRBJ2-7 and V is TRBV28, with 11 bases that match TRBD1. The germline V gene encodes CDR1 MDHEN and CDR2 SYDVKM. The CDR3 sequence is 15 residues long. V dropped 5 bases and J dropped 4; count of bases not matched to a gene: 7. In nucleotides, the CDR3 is TGTGCCAGCAGTCTAACCGGGACAGGGGGGTACGAGCAGTACTTC. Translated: CASSLTGTGGYEQYF.

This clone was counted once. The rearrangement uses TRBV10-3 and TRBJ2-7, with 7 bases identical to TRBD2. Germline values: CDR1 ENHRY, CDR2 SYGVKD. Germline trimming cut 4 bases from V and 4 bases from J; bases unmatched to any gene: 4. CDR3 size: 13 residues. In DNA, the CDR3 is TGTGCCATCAGTGGCGTGGGGGGGTACGAGCAGTACTTC. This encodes CAISGVGGYEQYF.

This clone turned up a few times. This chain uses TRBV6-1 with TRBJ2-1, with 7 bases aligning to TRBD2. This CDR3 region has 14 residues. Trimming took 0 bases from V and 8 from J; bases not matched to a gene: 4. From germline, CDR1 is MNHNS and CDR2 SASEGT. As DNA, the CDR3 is TGTGCCAGCAGTGAAGCGGGAGGGCTCGATGAGCAGTTCTTC. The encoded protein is CASSEAGGLDEQFF.

CDR3: CASSFQGHNEKLFF. The CDR3 DNA reads as TGTGCCAGCAGTTTTCAGGGGCATAATGAAAAACTGTTTTTT. This sequence joins TRBV28 and TRBJ1-4, with D possibly TRBD1 on 6 matching bases. The germline V gene encodes CDR1 MDHEN and CDR2 SYDVKM. The V end lost 3 bases, the J end lost 4 bases, and 9 bases lay between the germline ends. There are 14 residues in the CDR3.

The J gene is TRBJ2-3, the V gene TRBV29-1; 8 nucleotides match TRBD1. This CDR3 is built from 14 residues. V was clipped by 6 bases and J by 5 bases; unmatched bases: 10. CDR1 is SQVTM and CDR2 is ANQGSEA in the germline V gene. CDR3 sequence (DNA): TGCAGCGTAGAGGACAGGGTAAAAGTAGATACGCAGTATTTT. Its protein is CSVEDRVKVDTQYF.

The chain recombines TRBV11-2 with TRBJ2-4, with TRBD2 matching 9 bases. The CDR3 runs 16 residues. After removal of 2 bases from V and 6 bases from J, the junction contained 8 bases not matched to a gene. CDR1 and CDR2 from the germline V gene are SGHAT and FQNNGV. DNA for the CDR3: TGTGCCAGCAGCTTATTATGGCGGGAGGGGGGAAACATTCAGTACTTC. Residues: CASSLLWREGGNIQYF.

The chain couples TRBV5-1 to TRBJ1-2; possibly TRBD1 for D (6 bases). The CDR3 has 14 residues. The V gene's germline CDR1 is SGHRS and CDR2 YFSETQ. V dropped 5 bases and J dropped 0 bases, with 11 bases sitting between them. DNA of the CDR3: TGCGCCAGCAGGGAACAGGGTCCTAACTATGGCTACACCTTC. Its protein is CASREQGPNYGYTF.

CDR3 nucleotides: TGTGCCAGCAGCCAACTCATAGCGGGGAAAGAGACCCAGTACTTC. As protein: CASSQLIAGKETQYF. The chain has TRBV3-1 (or the pseudogene TRBV3-2) and TRBJ2-5; 8 nucleotides match TRBD2. V lost 2 bases to trimming and J lost 3 bases; unmatched junction nucleotides: 5. The CDR3 has 15 amino acids. From germline, CDR1 is LGHDT and CDR2 YNNKEL (reference sequence).

CDR3 nucleotide sequence: TGTGCCAGCAGTTACGGGGGGACCTCTGGAAACACCATATATTTT. Amino acids: CASSYGGTSGNTIYF. The chain has TRBV6-5 and TRBJ1-3; D possibly corresponds to TRBD1 (5 bases). Germline V gene data show CDR1 as MNHEY and CDR2 as SVGAGI. The CDR3 consists of 15 residues. V was pared by 2 bases and J by 0 bases, with 8 bases between.

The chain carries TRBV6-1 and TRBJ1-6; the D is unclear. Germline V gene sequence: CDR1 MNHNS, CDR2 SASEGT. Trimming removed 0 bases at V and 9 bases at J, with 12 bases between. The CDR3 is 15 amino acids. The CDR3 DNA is TGTGCCAGCAGTGAAGCGAGAGCAGGTCGTTCACCCCTCCACTTT. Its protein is CASSEARAGRSPLHF.

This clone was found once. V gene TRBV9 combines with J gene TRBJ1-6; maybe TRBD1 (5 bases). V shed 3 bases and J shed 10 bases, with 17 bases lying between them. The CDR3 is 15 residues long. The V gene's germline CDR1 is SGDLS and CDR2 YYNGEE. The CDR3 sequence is CASSGGVRIDSPLHF. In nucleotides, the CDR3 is TGTGCCAGCAGCGGGGGGGTCAGGATTGACTCACCCCTCCACTTT.

The CDR3 sequence is CAITADRDGNTIYF. CDR3 coding DNA: TGTGCCATCACGGCCGACAGGGATGGAAACACCATATATTTT. The rearrangement joins TRBV10-3 to TRBJ1-3; TRBD1 matches 7 bases. The V segment lost 7 bases and the J segment 3 bases; nucleotides outside the gene matches: 6. Germline CDR1 is ENHRY and CDR2 is SYGVKD. CDR3 length equals 14 residues.